Sequencing of this T cell receptor beta chain was carried out in a study of T cell responses to AZD1222 COVID-19 vaccine. Findings and caveats of the study: The CD4 TCRs associated with vaccination extended across spike and predominated at 160-218 and 743-854. Vaccination with two AZD1222 doses was followed by a rise in Spike-specific TCR breadth and depth. No day 14 peak samples; only post-peak repertoires were characterized.

Germline V gives CDR1 MNHEY, CDR2 SVGAGI. Trimming stripped 8 bases from V and 8 bases from J, with 15 bases between. CDR3 length equals 13 residues. In regard to this clone: What it binds is unknown.

The table came from immunoSEQ multiplex PCR; TCRdb's copy has only in-frame clones and leaves some out. The sample yields around 150,000 clones, roughly 92% seen once. The gene calls are TRBV6-5 and TRBJ1-4; D gene unclear. The TCR sequence derives from an adult who received the AZD1222 COVID-19 vaccine. Sequenced material: peripheral blood, taken 28 days after the second AZD1222 dose. The CDR3 DNA follows: TGTGCCAGCTTTCGCGGGCTTGGGGAAAAACTGTTTTTT. Its protein product is CASFRGLGEKLFF.